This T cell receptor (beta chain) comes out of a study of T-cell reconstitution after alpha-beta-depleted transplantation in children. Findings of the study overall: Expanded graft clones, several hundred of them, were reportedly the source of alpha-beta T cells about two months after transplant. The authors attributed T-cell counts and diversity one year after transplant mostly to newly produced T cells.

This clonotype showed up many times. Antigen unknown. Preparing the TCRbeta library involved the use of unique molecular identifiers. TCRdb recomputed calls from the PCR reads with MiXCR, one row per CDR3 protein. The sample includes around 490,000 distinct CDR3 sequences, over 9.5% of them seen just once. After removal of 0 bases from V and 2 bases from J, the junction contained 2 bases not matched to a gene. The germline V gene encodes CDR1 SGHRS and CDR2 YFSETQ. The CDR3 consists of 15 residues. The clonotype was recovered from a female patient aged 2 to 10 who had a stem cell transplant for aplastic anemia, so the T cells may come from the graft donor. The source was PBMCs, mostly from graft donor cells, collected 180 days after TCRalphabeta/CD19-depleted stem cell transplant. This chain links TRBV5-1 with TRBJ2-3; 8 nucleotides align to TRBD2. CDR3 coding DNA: TGCGCCAGCAGCTTGGACGGGAGGGCCACAGATACGCAGTATTTT. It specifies CASSLDGRATDTQYF.